The 27 T cell receptor beta chains below were found in one sample sequenced in a study of T cell clonality in common variable immunodeficiency. General study results and limits: Reportedly, TCR beta sequences from common variable immunodeficiency showed fewer deletions and N-nucleotide insertions.

Their antigens remain unidentified. The assay was immunoSEQ multiplex PCR, and TCRdb's table has in-frame clones only and misses some. This sample carries about 26,000 clones, none of them present only once. Sequencing input: peripheral blood mononuclear cells. These receptors originate from a human donor with common variable immunodeficiency.

This clone has just a few counts. The CDR3 is cut off 3 residues early in the read; its end comes from the germline J gene. This chain connects TRBV5-6 to TRBJ2-5, with D possibly being TRBD2 (5 bases). V shed 0 bases and J shed 4 bases, with 7 bases lying between them. The CDR3 spans 13 residues. Germline-derived CDR1 and CDR2 are SGHDT and YYEEEE. This chain's CDR3 is CASSLASGETQYF. The CDR3 DNA, read in part, is TGTGCCAGCAGCTTGGCCAGCGGAGAGACC.

The sample holds many counts of this clone. The read stops 3 residues short of the end of the CDR3; the missing end is completed from the germline J gene. V is TRBV19 and J is TRBJ1-2; no clear D gene. CDR1 LNHDA and CDR2 SQIVND come from the germline V gene (reference sequence). CDR3 length: 15 residues. The sequenced CDR3 bases are TGTGCCAGTAGTAGACGCGGGCAGGCCCGGGAGGGC. This gives the protein CASSRRGQAREG. From start to end, the CDR3 is CASSRRGQAREGYTF.

There are a few counts of this clone. The CDR3 end is not reached by the read, which stops 3 residues before it; the germline J gene fills it in. The rearrangement links TRBV20-1 to TRBJ1-1; D call uncertain. The CDR3 totals 13 residues. From germline, CDR1 is DFQATT and CDR2 SNEGSKA (reference sequence). V was cut by 0 bases and J by 5 bases, with 10 bases left in between. CDR3 residues: CSARDDTLTEAFF. CDR3 DNA (partial): TGCAGTGCTAGAGATGACACCTTAACTGAA.

This clone was found a few times. The read is 3 residues too short to cover the CDR3 end, so that end is filled in from the germline J gene. The chain has TRBV6-1 and TRBJ2-7; D is uncertain. CDR3 size: 12 residues. The germline V gene encodes CDR1 MNHNS and CDR2 SASEGT. V lost 4 bases to trimming and J lost 2 bases, with 6 bases between them. CDR3 DNA (partial): TGTGCCAGCAGTGGCCGGGCCTACGAG. Its protein product is CASSGRAYE. The entire CDR3 protein reads CASSGRAYEQYF.

Comment on this clone: Read sequence stops 3 residues before the CDR3 end, and the germline J gene provides the missing end. This chain joins TRBV7-2 and TRBJ1-1; D might be TRBD1 (6 bases). Deletions cut 8 bases from V and 0 bases from J, with 16 bases between. The CDR3 is 15 amino acids. The germline V gene has CDR1 SGHTA and CDR2 FQGNSA. The CDR3 DNA, read in part, is TGTGCCAGCGGCTACGACAGGCTAATGAACACTGAA. Amino acid sequence: CASGYDRLMNTE. The CDR3 in its entirety is CASGYDRLMNTEAFF.

The table lists this clone with many counts. Coverage ceases 3 residues before the CDR3 finishes, and the germline J gene fills in the end. The chain joins TRBV7-9 to TRBJ2-1, with 9 bases aligning to TRBD1. The germline V gene has CDR1 SEHNR and CDR2 FQNEAQ (reference sequence). The junction had 4 bases not matched to a gene; V was cut back by 4 bases and J by 9 bases. The CDR3 consists of 13 residues. The CDR3 loop is CASSSTGGGEQFF. Partial CDR3 DNA: TGTGCCAGCAGCTCTACAGGGGGCGGTGAG.

This clone has a count of ten or more. The CDR3 DNA, read in part, is TGTGCCAGCAGCCCCTCAGGCAGCAATCAGCCC. It encodes CASSPSGSNQP. The whole CDR3 is CASSPSGSNQPQHF. This rearrangement joins TRBV7-8 to TRBJ1-5; D unclear. The CDR3 end is not reached by the read, which stops 3 residues before it; the germline J gene fills it in. Trimming removed 5 bases at V and 1 base at J, with 9 bases between. Germline V lookup: CDR1 SGHVS, CDR2 FQNEAQ. This CDR3 contains 14 residues.

The sample holds many counts of this clone. From the germline J gene comes the end of the CDR3, since the read stops 3 residues before it. The rearrangement uses TRBV30 and TRBJ1-1; weak D call: TRBD1 (5 bases). Per germline, CDR1 GTSNPN and CDR2 SVGIG (reference sequence). This CDR3 is 14 amino acids long. Between the trimmed V and J ends, which lost 5 bases and 6 bases, there was a span of 19 bases. CDR3 sequence: CAWLWGRGRSEAFF. CDR3 DNA, as far as it was read: TGTGCCTGGCTTTGGGGCCGGGGGAGGTCTGAA.

In this sample, this clone turned up a few times. The CDR3 end lies 3 residues beyond the end of the read and is filled in from the germline J gene. The chain employs TRBV19 and TRBJ2-7; 7 nucleotides align to TRBD1. This CDR3 region has 15 residues. Germline trimming cut 5 bases from V and 2 bases from J; bases unmatched to any gene: 9. Germline V gene data show CDR1 as LNHDA and CDR2 as SQIVND (reference sequence). The sequenced CDR3 bases are TGTGCCAGTAGTCTACTACAGGGGCCGACCTACGAG. Protein sequence: CASSLLQGPTYE. Given in full, the CDR3 is CASSLLQGPTYEQYF.

This clone has at least ten counts. An end of the junction does not agree with germline; a read error may underlie this. CDR3 protein: CVSSLTGISEETQYF. CDR3 DNA, as far as it was read: TGTGTCAGCAGCTTAACGGGGATTAGCGAAGAGACC. The chain recombines TRBV11-2 with TRBJ2-5; maybe TRBD2 (5 bases). The read halts 3 residues ahead of the CDR3 end, with the missing end drawn from the germline J gene. The CDR3 covers 15 residues. Germline CDR1 reads SGHAT; CDR2 reads FQNNGV.

This clone was observed many times. Read data end 3 residues before the CDR3 end; the end is taken from the germline J gene. The chain links TRBV7-8 to TRBJ1-6; D remains ambiguous. Trimming removed 1 base at V and 10 bases at J, with 5 bases between. Germline CDR1 reads SGHVS; CDR2 reads FQNEAQ. The CDR3 has 12 amino acids. The covered CDR3 bases are TGTGCCAGCAGCTTAGTAGAATCACCC. Protein: CASSLVESP. The CDR3, in full, reads CASSLVESPLHF.

This clone was picked up a small number of times. The read stops 3 residues short of the end of the CDR3; the missing end is completed from the germline J gene. The chain employs TRBV10-2 and TRBJ1-6; 10 bases line up with TRBD1. After removal of 2 bases from V and 7 bases from J, the junction contained 2 bases not matched to a gene. CDR3 length: 15 residues. The germline gives CDR1 WSHSY, CDR2 SAAADI. The CDR3 loop is CASSEGTGVNSPLHF. CDR3 bases read: TGCGCCAGCAGTGAGGGGACAGGGGTCAATTCACCC.

This clone was observed at least ten times. From the germline J gene comes the end of the CDR3, since the read stops 3 residues before it. The rearrangement links TRBV20-1 to TRBJ2-5; D gene unclear. Germline loops: CDR1 DFQATT, CDR2 SNEGSKA (reference sequence). The V and J ends lost 3 bases and 1 base respectively, with 9 bases between them. The CDR3 length is 13 residues. CDR3 sequence: CSARAGFQETQYF. The part of the CDR3 DNA that was read is TGCAGTGCTAGGGCCGGGTTCCAAGAGACC.

This clone was counted at least ten times. The chain's CDR3 is CASSMGPDVPEAFF. The CDR3 bases that were read are TGTGCCAGTAGTATGGGCCCGGATGTGCCTGAA. The chain employs TRBV19 and TRBJ1-1, with unresolved D. The CDR3 extends 3 residues past the end of the read, so its final part is completed from the germline J gene. The length of the CDR3 is 14 residues. The V and J ends lost 3 bases and 6 bases respectively, with 14 bases between them. Germline CDR1 and CDR2: LNHDA and SQIVND (reference sequence).

This clone was seen only a few times. The read is 3 residues too short to cover the CDR3 end, so that end is filled in from the germline J gene. This chain links TRBV18 with TRBJ1-1, with 9 bases identical to TRBD1. Germline V gene sequence: CDR1 KGHSH, CDR2 LQKENI. After removal of 2 bases from V and 5 bases from J, the junction contained 6 bases not matched to a gene. The CDR3 length is 15 residues. CDR3 bases read: TGTGCCAGCTCACCAGGACAGGGGAGGGGGACTGAA. Translation gives CASSPGQGRGTE. The CDR3 as a whole reads CASSPGQGRGTEAFF.

Comment on this clone: Coverage ceases 3 residues before the CDR3 finishes, and the germline J gene fills in the end. This same CDR3 is encoded by further DNA sequences in the sample. This rearrangement joins TRBV19 to TRBJ1-2; D unresolved. V lost 9 bases to trimming and J lost 3 bases, with 11 bases between them. The CDR3 is 12 amino acids. Germline loops: CDR1 LNHDA, CDR2 SQIVND (reference sequence). The CDR3 loop reads CASSFRDYGYTF. The part of the CDR3 DNA that was read is TGTGCCAGCAGTTTTCGGGACTATGGC.

This clone occurred many times. The CDR3 is cut off 3 residues early in the read; its end comes from the germline J gene. V usage is TRBV7-2 and J usage is TRBJ2-6; possible D gene TRBD2, 5 bases. The germline V and J ends were trimmed by 5 bases and 3 bases, with 8 bases remaining between them. CDR3 size: 14 residues. Germline loops: CDR1 SGHTA, CDR2 FQGNSA. CDR3 in amino acids: CASSPGDGANVLTF. The sequenced CDR3 bases are TGTGCCAGCAGCCCCGGGGATGGGGCCAACGTC.

This clone was counted ten times or more. Read sequence stops 3 residues before the CDR3 end, and the germline J gene provides the missing end. This chain uses TRBV5-6 with TRBJ1-2, with a weak D call TRBD1 (6 bases). Germline CDR1 is SGHDT and CDR2 is YYEEEE. V shed 4 bases and J shed 1 base, with 8 bases lying between them. The CDR3 length is 13 residues. The CDR3 spells CASSRDNNYGYTF. CDR3 bases read: TGTGCCAGCAGCCGGGACAATAACTATGGC.

This clone was counted a few times. A junction boundary mismatches the germline segment, possibly from a read error. The read is 3 residues too short to cover the CDR3 end, so that end is filled in from the germline J gene. The chain uses TRBV7-7 and TRBJ2-5; 12 nucleotides agree with TRBD2. The CDR3 covers 16 residues. The germline CDR1 and CDR2 sequences are SSHAT and FNYEAQ (reference sequence). The CDR3 here is CARSLGLAGFQETQYF. The DNA read from the CDR3 is TGTGCCCGCAGCTTAGGACTAGCGGGGTTTCAAGAGACC.

This clone came up a few times. The sequenced fragment ends 3 residues before the CDR3 boundary, so the rest is inferred from the germline J gene. The genes are TRBV7-9 and TRBJ2-1; no definite D call. V lost 0 bases, J lost 7 bases, and 13 bases lay in between. Germline V gene data show CDR1 as SEHNR and CDR2 as FQNEAQ (reference sequence). The CDR3 consists of 15 residues. The CDR3 bases that were read are TGTGCCAGCAGCTTAGCGCTTACCGCGCGGAATGAG. It yields the protein CASSLALTARNE. The full CDR3 sequence reads CASSLALTARNEQFF.

This clone was detected many times. The read terminates 3 residues before the CDR3 end, so the remaining end is supplied by the germline J gene. The V and J genes are TRBV2 and TRBJ2-5, with a tentative D call TRBD2 (6 bases). V was cut by 2 bases and J by 7 bases, with 14 bases left in between. CDR1 SNHLY and CDR2 FYNNEI come from the germline V gene. The CDR3 consists of 14 residues. Incomplete CDR3 DNA: TGTGCCAGCAGTGAATTTGTCTCCGGGGGGACC. Translating gives CASSEFVSGGT. The complete CDR3 protein is CASSEFVSGGTQYF. Drawing the rest from reference TRBV2 and TRBJ2-5, the complete variable domain is EPEVTQTPSHQVTQMGQEVILRCVPISNHLYFYWYRQILGQKVEFLVSFYNNEISEKSEIFDDQFSVERPDGSNFTLKIRSTKLEDSAMYFCASSEFVSGGTQYFGPGTRLLVL.

The table lists this clone with many counts. The CDR3 is cut off 3 residues early in the read; its end comes from the germline J gene. The chain links TRBV7-7 to TRBJ2-3; TRBD2 matches 9 bases. Germline CDR1 reads SSHAT; CDR2 reads FNYEAQ (reference sequence). The CDR3 is 15 residues long. With 3 bases clipped from V and 2 bases from J, the junction kept 3 bases outside the gene matches. The sequenced CDR3 bases are TGTGCCAGCAGCTTTCGACTAGCGGCCACAGATACG. Amino acid sequence: CASSFRLAATDT. The full CDR3 is CASSFRLAATDTQYF.

Points on this clone: The observed sequence ends 3 residues before the CDR3 terminus, with the missing tail filled in from the germline J gene. This chain joins TRBV7-9 and TRBJ1-4, with D perhaps TRBD1 (6 bases). The V and J ends lost 5 bases and 8 bases respectively, with 18 bases between them. The CDR3 is made up of 15 amino acids. Per germline, CDR1 SEHNR and CDR2 FQNEAQ (reference sequence). The CDR3 bases that were read are TGTGCCAGCAGCCCGTACAGGGTCGGGGGGGAAAAA. Protein product: CASSPYRVGGEK. In full, the CDR3 is CASSPYRVGGEKLFF.

This clone came up many times. Read sequence stops 3 residues before the CDR3 end, and the germline J gene provides the missing end. The chain combines TRBV29-1 with TRBJ1-2; D is unclear. Trimming removed 4 bases from V and 7 bases from J, with 13 bases in between. The CDR3 is made up of 12 amino acids. Germline loops: CDR1 SQVTM, CDR2 ANQGSEA. CDR3 bases read: TGCAGCGTTGGGGCCCCGGAGGGTGGC. It is translated as CSVGAPEGG. The whole CDR3 region reads CSVGAPEGGYTF. The whole variable domain, filled in from reference TRBV29-1 and TRBJ1-2, reads SAVISQKPSRDICQRGTSLTIQCQVDSQVTMMFWYRQQPGQSLTLIATANQGSEATYESGFVIDKFPISRPNLTFSTLTVSNMSPEDSSIYLCSVGAPEGGYTFGSGTRLTVV.

This clone showed up many times. The CDR3 is cut off 3 residues early in the read; its end comes from the germline J gene. V gene TRBV19 combines with J gene TRBJ2-4, with a tentative D call TRBD2 (5 bases). This CDR3 spans 15 amino acids. Germline loops: CDR1 LNHDA, CDR2 SQIVND (reference sequence). Trimming stripped 3 bases from V and 3 bases from J, with 12 bases between. CDR3 DNA (partial): TGTGCCAGTAGTATCGGCGGGCTACTCAAAAACATT. Translated, it gives CASSIGGLLKNI. The entire CDR3 protein is CASSIGGLLKNIQYF.

This clone was observed at least ten times. The CDR3 is cut off 3 residues early in the read; its end comes from the germline J gene. The chain employs TRBV6-2 or TRBV6-3 and TRBJ1-2; 7 bases agree with TRBD1. CDR3 size: 15 residues. Germline CDR1 is MNHEY and CDR2 is SVGEGT. With 0 bases clipped from V and 4 bases from J, the junction kept 5 bases outside the gene matches. Partial CDR3 DNA: TGTGCCAGCAGTTACTCAACCGGGACAGTCTATGGC. It yields the protein CASSYSTGTVYG. The CDR3 as a whole reads CASSYSTGTVYGYTF.

The sample holds a few counts of this clone. The CDR3 sequence: CASSLTGNSWGETQYF. The sequenced CDR3 bases are TGTGCCAGCAGCCTTACAGGGAATTCATGGGGGGAGACC. The chain uses TRBV2 and TRBJ2-5, with a possible D match to TRBD1 (6 bases). The missing CDR3 end, 3 residues past where the read stops, is filled in from the germline J gene. This CDR3 is built from 16 residues. Trimming shortened V by 6 bases and J by 5 bases, and 22 bases separated the two germline ends. CDR1 and CDR2 from the germline V gene are SNHLY and FYNNEI.